Below are 3 T cell receptor beta chains sequenced from a single sample in a study of T cell repertoires in cytomegalovirus infection. TCRdb re-called the reads with MiXCR, one entry per CDR3 protein. The data hold approximately 500,000 distinct CDR3 sequences, with about 30% observed a single time. The sequenced material came from PBMCs. Receptor source: a human donor in good health (CMV status not recorded). Some clones in this sample may be carry-over from other donors' samples.

A few counts support this clonotype. V and J are TRBV7-9 and TRBJ2-1; D is tentatively TRBD1 or TRBD2 (6 bases each). Germline V CDR1 and CDR2: SEHNR, FQNEAQ (reference sequence). This CDR3 is 15 amino acids long. The ends were cut back, 1 base at V and 6 bases at J, with 13 bases in the middle. The CDR3, as DNA: TGTGCCAGCAGCTTAGGCGGGGCAGGGGCCAATGAGCAGTTCTTC. This sequence encodes CASSLGGAGANEQFF. Supplemented by reference TRBV7-9 and TRBJ2-1, the full variable domain reads DTGVSQNPRHKITKRGQNVTFRCDPISEHNRLYWYRQTLGQGPEFLTYFQNEAQLEKSRLLSDRFSAERPKGSFSTLEIQRTEQGDSAMYLCASSLGGAGANEQFFGPGTRLTVL.

The chain joins TRBV6-1 to TRBJ1-1, with TRBD1 matching over 10 bases. This CDR3 contains 15 residues. Looked up from germline, CDR1 is MNHNS and CDR2 is SASEGT. The V gene end was trimmed by 5 bases and the J gene end by 5 bases; junction bases not matched to a gene: 8. The CDR3 sequence is CASSYGGQGSTEAFF. The CDR3 nucleotides read TGTGCCAGCAGTTACGGGGGACAGGGGTCGACTGAAGCTTTCTTT.

The CDR3 DNA reads as TGTGCCAGCACCCAAATGATGAACACTGAAGCTTTCTTT. The encoded protein is CASTQMMNTEAFF. The V call is TRBV2, the J call TRBJ1-1; D remains unclear. V lost 7 bases and J 0 bases, leaving 9 bases between the germline ends. Germline loops: CDR1 SNHLY, CDR2 FYNNEI. CDR3 length: 13 amino acids. Together with reference TRBV2 and TRBJ1-1, the CDR3 gives the full variable domain: EPEVTQTPSHQVTQMGQEVILRCVPISNHLYFYWYRQILGQKVEFLVSFYNNEISEKSEIFDDQFSVERPDGSNFTLKIRSTKLEDSAMYFCASTQMMNTEAFFGQGTRLTVV.